The present T cell receptor beta chain was sequenced within a study of Ad26.COV2.S vaccination and SARS-CoV-2 variants. General study findings and limits: Total T cell responses were possibly underestimated by TCR breadth and depth analyses. Placebo recipients and vaccine recipients were similar in non-spike TCR breadth. It was reported that spike-specific CD8+ and CD4+ T cell responses were substantially broad after vaccination.

About this clone: Antigen specificity is unknown. Other DNA sequences in the sample encode the same CDR3.

The data were produced by immunoSEQ multiplex PCR, yet TCRdb's version contains in-frame clones alone and is incomplete. In the table there are 350,000 to 450,000 clones, about 91% of which are singletons. Germline V gene data show CDR1 as SGHNT and CDR2 as YENEEA. With 6 bases removed from V and 9 bases from J, the gap between germline ends came to 21 bases. CDR3 size: 15 residues. This sample comprised peripheral blood, obtained after recovery from COVID-19. The source of this sequence is a human donor who had recovered from COVID-19. The V and J genes are TRBV11-3 and TRBJ2-1; D is perhaps TRBD2 (7 bases). Here the CDR3 reads CASSSIGGGGGEQFF. The CDR3 bases are TGTGCCAGCAGTTCCATCGGCGGGGGAGGGGGTGAGCAGTTCTTC.